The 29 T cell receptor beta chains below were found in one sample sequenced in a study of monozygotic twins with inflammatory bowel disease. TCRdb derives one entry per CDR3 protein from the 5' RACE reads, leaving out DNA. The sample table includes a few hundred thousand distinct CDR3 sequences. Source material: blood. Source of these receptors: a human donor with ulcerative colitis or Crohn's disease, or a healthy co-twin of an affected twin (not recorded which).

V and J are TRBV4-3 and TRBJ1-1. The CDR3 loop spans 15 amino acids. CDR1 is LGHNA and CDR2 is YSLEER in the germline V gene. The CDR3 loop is CASGRVGGIKTEAFF.

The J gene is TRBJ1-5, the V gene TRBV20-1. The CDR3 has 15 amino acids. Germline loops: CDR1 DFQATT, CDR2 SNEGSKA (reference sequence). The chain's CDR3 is CSARDLRPLNQPQHF.

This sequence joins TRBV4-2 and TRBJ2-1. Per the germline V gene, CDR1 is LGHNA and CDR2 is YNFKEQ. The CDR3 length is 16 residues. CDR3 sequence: CASSQEPRGTYNEQFF.

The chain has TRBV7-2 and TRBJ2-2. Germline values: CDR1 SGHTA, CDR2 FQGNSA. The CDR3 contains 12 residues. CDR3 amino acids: CASRPEAGELFF.

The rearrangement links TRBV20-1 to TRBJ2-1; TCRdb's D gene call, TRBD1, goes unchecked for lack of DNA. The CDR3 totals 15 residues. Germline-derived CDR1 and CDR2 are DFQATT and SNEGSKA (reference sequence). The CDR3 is CSARGPGVVVNEQFF.

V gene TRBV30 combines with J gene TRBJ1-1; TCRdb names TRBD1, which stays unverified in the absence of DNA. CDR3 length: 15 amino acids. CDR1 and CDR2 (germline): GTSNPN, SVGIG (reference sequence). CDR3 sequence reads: CAWRPLDRDNTEAFF.

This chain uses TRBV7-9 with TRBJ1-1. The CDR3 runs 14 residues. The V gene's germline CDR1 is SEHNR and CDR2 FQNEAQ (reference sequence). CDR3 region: CASSSLRVGTEAFF.

The CDR3: CAIQGLGYEQYF. This sequence joins TRBV6-2 or TRBV6-3 and TRBJ2-7; the D call from TCRdb, TRBD1, cannot be confirmed without DNA. The CDR3 is 12 residues long. Germline values: CDR1 MNHEY, CDR2 SVGEGT.

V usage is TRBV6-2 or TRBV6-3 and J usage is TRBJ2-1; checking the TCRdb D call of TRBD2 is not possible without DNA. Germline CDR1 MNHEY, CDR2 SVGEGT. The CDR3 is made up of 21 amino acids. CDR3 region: CASSYEWAGPPYSGKLNEQFF.

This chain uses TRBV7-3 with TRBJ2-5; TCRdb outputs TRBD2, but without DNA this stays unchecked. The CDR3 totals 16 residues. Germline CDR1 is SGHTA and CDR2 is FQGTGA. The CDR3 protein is CASSLHLAGGLETQYF.

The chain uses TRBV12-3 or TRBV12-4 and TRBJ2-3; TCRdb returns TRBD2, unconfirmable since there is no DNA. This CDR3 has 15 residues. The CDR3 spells CASISGARRTDTQYF.

The CDR3: CAWSVSGSGNTIYF. This sequence joins TRBV30 and TRBJ1-3. Germline CDR1 and CDR2: GTSNPN and SVGIG (reference sequence). The CDR3 covers 14 residues.

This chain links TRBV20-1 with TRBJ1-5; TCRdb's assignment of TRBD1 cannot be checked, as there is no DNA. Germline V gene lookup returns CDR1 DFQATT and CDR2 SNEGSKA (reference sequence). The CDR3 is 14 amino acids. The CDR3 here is CSARVPVGNQPQHF.

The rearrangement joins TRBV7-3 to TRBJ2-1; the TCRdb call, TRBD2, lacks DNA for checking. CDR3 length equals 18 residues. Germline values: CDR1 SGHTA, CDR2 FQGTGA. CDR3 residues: CASSTNSRLAGGYNEQFF.

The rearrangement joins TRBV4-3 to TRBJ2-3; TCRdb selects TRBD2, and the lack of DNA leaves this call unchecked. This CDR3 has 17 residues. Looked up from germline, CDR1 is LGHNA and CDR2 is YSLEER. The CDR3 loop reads CASSQAPLAGGHDTQYF.

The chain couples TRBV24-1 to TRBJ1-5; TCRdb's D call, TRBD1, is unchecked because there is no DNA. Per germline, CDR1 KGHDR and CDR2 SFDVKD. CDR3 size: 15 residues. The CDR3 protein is CATSDSRTGVQPQHF.

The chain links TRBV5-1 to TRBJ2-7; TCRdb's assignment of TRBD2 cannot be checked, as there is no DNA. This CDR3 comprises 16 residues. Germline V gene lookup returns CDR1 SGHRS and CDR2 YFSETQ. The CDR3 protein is CASSYFTSGTVYEQYF.

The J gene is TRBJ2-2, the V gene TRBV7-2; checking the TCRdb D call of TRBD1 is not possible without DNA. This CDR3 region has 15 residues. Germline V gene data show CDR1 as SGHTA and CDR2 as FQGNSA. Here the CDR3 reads CASSSVGVKTGELFF.

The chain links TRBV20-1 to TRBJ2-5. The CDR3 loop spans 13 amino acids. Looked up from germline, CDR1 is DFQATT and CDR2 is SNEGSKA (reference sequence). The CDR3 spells CSASLKPQETQYF.

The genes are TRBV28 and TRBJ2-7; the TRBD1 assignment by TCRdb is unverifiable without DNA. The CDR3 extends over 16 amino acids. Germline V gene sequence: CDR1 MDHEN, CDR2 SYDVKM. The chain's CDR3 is CASNIAGTGGVYEQYF.

The CDR3 protein is CASSLMGQGVNEKLFF. The V call is TRBV5-4, the J call TRBJ1-4; the TRBD1 assignment by TCRdb is unverifiable without DNA. The CDR3 sequence is 16 residues long. CDR1 is SGHNT and CDR2 is YYREEE in the germline V gene (reference sequence).

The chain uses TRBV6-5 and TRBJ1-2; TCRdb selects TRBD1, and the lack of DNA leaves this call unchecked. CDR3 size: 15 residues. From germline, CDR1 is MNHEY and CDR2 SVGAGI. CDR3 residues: CASSYKGQGGYGYTF.

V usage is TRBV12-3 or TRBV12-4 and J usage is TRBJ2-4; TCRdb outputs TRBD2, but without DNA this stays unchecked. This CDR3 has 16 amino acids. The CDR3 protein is CASSWAGGLAKNIQYF.

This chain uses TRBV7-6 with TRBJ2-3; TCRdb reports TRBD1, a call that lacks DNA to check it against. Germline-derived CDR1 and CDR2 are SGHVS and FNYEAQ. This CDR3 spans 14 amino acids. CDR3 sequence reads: CASSSDRSSDTQYF.

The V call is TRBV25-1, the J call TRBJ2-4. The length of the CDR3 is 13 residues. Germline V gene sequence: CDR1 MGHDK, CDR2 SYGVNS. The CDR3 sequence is CASSGNFKNIQYF.

CDR3 residues: CASRDQTGMLGEQYF. The chain carries TRBV12-3 or TRBV12-4 and TRBJ2-7; TCRdb gives TRBD1 as the D gene, but with no DNA this cannot be confirmed. The CDR3 spans 15 residues.

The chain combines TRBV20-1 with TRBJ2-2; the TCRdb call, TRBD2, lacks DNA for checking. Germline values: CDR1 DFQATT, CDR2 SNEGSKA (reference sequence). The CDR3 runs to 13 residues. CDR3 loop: CSARRLVSGELFF.

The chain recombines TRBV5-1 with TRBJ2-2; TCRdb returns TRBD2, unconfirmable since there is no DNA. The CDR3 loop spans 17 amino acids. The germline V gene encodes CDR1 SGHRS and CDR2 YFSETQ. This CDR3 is CASSLAGLAGVPGELFF.

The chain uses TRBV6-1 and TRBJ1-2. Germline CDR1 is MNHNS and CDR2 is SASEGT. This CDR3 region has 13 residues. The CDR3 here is CASNIPVNYGYTF.